A selection of T cell receptor beta chains follows, all from one sample in a study of OX40 agonist ivuxolimab in advanced cancers. Produced via immunoSEQ multiplex PCR; TCRdb's table is partial and in-frame only. The sample yields some 46,000 clones, about 80% seen once. The sequences come from CD4+ or CD8+ T cells sorted from blood, collected in a trial of the OX40 agonist ivuxolimab. Every receptor here comes from an adult with an advanced solid tumor such as melanoma, head and neck, liver or kidney cancer. Each CDR3 is given without its conserved first and last residue.

ASSSQGPANTGELF 14 TRBV2
ASSNTFGNTIY 11 TRBV21-1
ASSLGPGQSYEKLF 14 TRBV4-1
ASTTKQRGSSGANVLT 16 TRBV5-4
ASSYGTVNEKLF 12 TRBV6-5
ASSPVGVSEAF 11 TRBV7-3
ASSGTLGRRNTEAF 14 TRBV9
ASRTAGANNSPLH 13 TRBV6-5
ASHSAGGFNYGYT 13 TRBV10-1
ASSLGLSRGTEAF 13 TRBV13
ASSLDRAETQY 11 TRBV5-4
ASSGEGNTEAF 11 TRBV2
ASSLSEPSSFSGNTIY 16 TRBV28
ASSSDRDYGYT 11 TRBV5-1
ASRFSDRERKQY 12 TRBV5-6
ASSLGQATTNEKLF 14 TRBV7-2
ASSFGGTRATDTQY 14 TRBV11-2
SVVWADRVNTEAF 13 TRBV29-1
ASSRELGGEQY 11 TRBV7-1
ASSKKRNQPQH 11 TRBV19